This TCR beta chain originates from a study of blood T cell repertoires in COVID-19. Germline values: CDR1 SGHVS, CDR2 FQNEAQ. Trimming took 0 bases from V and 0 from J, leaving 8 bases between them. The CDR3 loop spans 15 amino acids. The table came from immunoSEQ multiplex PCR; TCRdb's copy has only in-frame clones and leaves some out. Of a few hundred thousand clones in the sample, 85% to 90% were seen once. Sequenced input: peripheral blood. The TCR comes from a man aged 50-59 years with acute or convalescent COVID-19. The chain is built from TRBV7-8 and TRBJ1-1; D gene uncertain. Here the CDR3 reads CASSLAKRMNTEAFF. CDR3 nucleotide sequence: TGTGCCAGCAGCTTAGCGAAGAGAATGAACACTGAAGCTTTCTTT.